This TCR beta chain was captured in a study of regulatory T cells in long-lasting Graves disease. This clonotype was seen at least ten times. As yet, its antigen is unknown. The authors built TCR beta libraries using iRepertoire HTBI primers and Arm-PCR of CDR3 regions. TCRdb re-called the multiplex PCR reads with MiXCR, one entry per CDR3 protein. Here the sample spans approximately 400,000 distinct CDR3 sequences, roughly 23% being singletons. Study-level findings and limits: Lower TCR diversity characterized persistent Graves' patients relative to newly diagnosed patients.

Time point here: persistent/refractory GD, antithyroid drugs over 5 years with positive TRAb. Construction of the TCR library relied on RNA isolated from PBMCs. V lost 6 bases, J lost 1 base, and 18 bases lay in between. Per the germline V gene, CDR1 is SGHVS and CDR2 is FQNEAQ. The CDR3 covers 16 residues. The rearrangement uses TRBV7-8 and TRBJ1-1; D possibly corresponds to TRBD1 (5 bases). Material: peripheral blood mononuclear cells (PBMCs), obtained when the disease was refractory, from a patient treated with antithyroid drugs. The source of this sequence is a woman in her 40s with Graves disease. The CDR3 coding sequence is TGTGCCAGCAGAACGAATGCCGGACACTCGAACACTGAAGCTTTCTTT. Translation gives CASRTNAGHSNTEAFF.